The 3 T cell receptor beta chains given below trace back to one sample, sequenced in a study of blood T cells in healthy people across ages. PCR was performed a second time for roughly 7 to 11 cycles using a sample-barcoded 5' primer and a J-beta primer mix. TCRdb itself ran the 5' RACE reads through MiXCR, one entry per CDR3 protein. The repertoire has approximately 1.5 million distinct CDR3 sequences, less than 45% of them found once; the top ten carry about 3.8%. The material sequenced was blood. The receptors come from a young woman in good health.

V and J are TRBV29-1 and TRBJ1-5, with D tentatively TRBD1 (5 bases). V dropped 7 bases and J dropped 2 bases, with 15 bases sitting between them. The CDR3 spans 14 residues. The germline gives CDR1 SQVTM, CDR2 ANQGSEA. The CDR3 bases are TGCAGCGCTAAACTGGACACTGGCAATCAGCCCCAGCATTTT. This gives the protein CSAKLDTGNQPQHF.

The chain joins TRBV2 to TRBJ1-1; no definite D call. CDR1 is SNHLY and CDR2 is FYNNEI in the germline V gene. Trimming removed 6 bases at V and 0 bases at J, with 14 bases between. This CDR3 has 15 residues. CDR3 sequence (DNA): TGTGCCAGCAGGAGTGGTCGGGGAGTGAACACTGAAGCTTTCTTT. Protein: CASRSGRGVNTEAFF.

The chain uses TRBV12-3 or TRBV12-4 and TRBJ1-1, with TRBD1 matching 7 bases. The V gene end was trimmed by 6 bases and the J gene end by 8 bases; junction bases not matched to a gene: 15. This CDR3 is 15 amino acids long. The DNA of the CDR3 is TGTGCCAGCAGCGTGGGATCAGGGGGTCGGCGGGAAGCTTTCTTT. Its protein product is CASSVGSGGRREAFF.